This T cell receptor (beta chain) was recorded in a study of cytomegalovirus exposure and HLA in healthy donors. The study sampled nominally healthy donors, though unrecorded immune exposures were likely. Notes on this clone: Other DNA sequences in the same sample also yield this CDR3.

The PCR had 60 Vbeta and 13 Jbeta primers. Some clones are missing from TCRdb's copy, which holds only in-frame ones; the method was immunoSEQ multiplex PCR. The data hold 150,000 to 200,000 clones, with 83% observed a single time. Sequencing was carried out using PBMCs. The sequence was collected from a man in his fifties in good health and CMV-seronegative.

The DNA of the CDR3 is TGTGCCAGCAGCGTAGCGGGGGGGCAAGAGACCCAGTACTTC. As protein: CASSVAGGQETQYF. This chain connects TRBV9 to TRBJ2-5; the match to TRBD2 covers 8 bases. The CDR3 consists of 14 residues. The V gene's germline CDR1 is SGDLS and CDR2 YYNGEE. Losses at the gene ends were 0 bases for V and 2 bases for J; bases not matched to a gene: 0.